This TCR beta chain appears in the sequencing data of a study of T cells after yellow fever vaccination. Study findings and constraints: Most clones from primary vaccination were detected again post-booster (just under 97% CD4, 88% CD8). Contamination by abundant bulk-population clonotypes could be present in FACS-sorted repertoires.

This CDR3 has 15 amino acids. V was trimmed by 0 bases and J by 6 bases, leaving 12 bases between them. Germline CDR1 and CDR2: SGHTA and FQGTGA. This clonotype was recorded a few times. Its antigen is unidentified. A process of 5'RACE template switching, which added a universal primer site and UMIs, was used to make TCR cDNA. TCRdb called the 5' RACE reads again in MiXCR, with one record for every CDR3 protein. The sample consists of 300,000 to 350,000 distinct CDR3 sequences, roughly 4.3% of them appearing once. The sequence was obtained from a man aged 18 to 29 who received the YFV17D yellow fever vaccine. J is TRBJ2-4 and V is TRBV7-3, with D perhaps matching TRBD2 (6 bases). The input for sequencing was PBMCs, taken 15 days after the yellow fever booster vaccination. This CDR3 reads CASSLTGGSANIQYF. Here the CDR3 DNA reads TGTGCCAGCAGCTTAACGGGAGGATCGGCAAACATTCAGTACTTC.